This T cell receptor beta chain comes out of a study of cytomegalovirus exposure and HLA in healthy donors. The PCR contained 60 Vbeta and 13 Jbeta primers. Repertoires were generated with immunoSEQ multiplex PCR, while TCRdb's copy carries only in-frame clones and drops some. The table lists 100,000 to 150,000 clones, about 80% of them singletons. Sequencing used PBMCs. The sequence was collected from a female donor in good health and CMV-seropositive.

This CDR3 is CASSTGTGISNSPLHF. For the CDR3, the DNA is TGTGCCAGCAGCACAGGGACAGGGATAAGTAATTCACCCCTCCACTTT. This sequence joins TRBV7-8 and TRBJ1-6, with 9 positions matching TRBD1. Trimming removed 5 bases from V and 6 bases from J; junction bases left unmatched: 8. From germline, CDR1 is SGHVS and CDR2 FQNEAQ. There are 16 residues in the CDR3. Full variable domain (remainder filled in from reference TRBV7-8 and TRBJ1-6): GAGVSQSPRYKVAKRGQDVALRCDPISGHVSLFWYQQALGQGPEFLTYFQNEAQLDKSGLPSDRFFAERPEGSVSTLKIQRTQQEDSAVYLCASSTGTGISNSPLHFGNGTRLTVT.